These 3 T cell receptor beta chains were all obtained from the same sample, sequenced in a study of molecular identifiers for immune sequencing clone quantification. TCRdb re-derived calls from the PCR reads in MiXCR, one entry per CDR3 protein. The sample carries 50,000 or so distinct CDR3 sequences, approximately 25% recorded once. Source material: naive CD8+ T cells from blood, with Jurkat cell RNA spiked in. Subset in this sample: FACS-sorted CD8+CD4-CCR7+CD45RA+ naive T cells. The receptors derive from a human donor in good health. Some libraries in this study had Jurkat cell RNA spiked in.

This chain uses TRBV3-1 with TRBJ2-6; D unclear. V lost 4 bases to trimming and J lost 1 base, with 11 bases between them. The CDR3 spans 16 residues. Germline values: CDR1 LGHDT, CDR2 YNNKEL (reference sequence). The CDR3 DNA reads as TGTGCCAGCAGCCGCTTCACAGAGTCTGGGGCCAACGTCCTGACTTTC. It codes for CASSRFTESGANVLTF.

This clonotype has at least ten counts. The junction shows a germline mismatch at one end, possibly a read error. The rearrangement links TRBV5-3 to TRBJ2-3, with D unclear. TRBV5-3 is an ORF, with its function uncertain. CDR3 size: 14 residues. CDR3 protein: CASSFGTGTDTQYF. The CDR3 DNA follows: TGTGCCAGCAGCTTCGGAACAGGCACAGATACGCAGTATTTT.

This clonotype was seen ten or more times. The chain's CDR3 is CASSSGLAGGLTDTQYF. CDR3 in DNA: TGTGCCAGCAGCTCCGGACTAGCGGGAGGGTTAACAGATACGCAGTATTTT. This chain joins TRBV13 and TRBJ2-3; the match to TRBD2 covers 15 bases. CDR3 length equals 17 residues. CDR1 is PRHDT, CDR2 FYEKMQ, per germline (reference sequence). The V gene end was trimmed by 4 bases and the J gene end by 3 bases; junction bases not matched to a gene: 5.